A single sample gave rise to the 21 T cell receptor beta chains below, sequenced in a study of CXCR3-negative and CXCR3-positive naive CD8 T cells. The method, 5' RACE with UMI labels, was used to prepare the TRB cDNA libraries. After re-calling the 5' RACE reads, TCRdb lists one entry per CDR3 protein, DNA absent. This sample lists some 130,000 distinct CDR3 sequences; its ten largest clones have around 0.27%. Sequenced material: naive CXCR3- CD8+ T cells from blood. Subset: CD45RO-CCR7+CD27+CD95- naive CD8+ T cells lacking CXCR3 (TNR3-). The origin of the receptors is a human donor in good health. Some clones in this sample may be carry-over from other donors' samples.

V gene TRBV28 combines with J gene TRBJ2-3; TCRdb reports TRBD1, a call that lacks DNA to check it against. The V gene's germline CDR1 is MDHEN and CDR2 SYDVKM. The CDR3 extends over 15 amino acids. This CDR3 reads CASSWGTSSTDTQYF.

CDR3 in amino acids: CASRPAGITDTQYF. The chain is built from TRBV27 and TRBJ2-3; TCRdb outputs TRBD2, but without DNA this stays unchecked. Germline V gene lookup returns CDR1 MNHEY and CDR2 SMNVEV (reference sequence). The CDR3 runs to 14 residues.

This chain uses TRBV5-1 with TRBJ1-6. This CDR3 contains 15 residues. The germline CDR1 and CDR2 sequences are SGHRS and YFSETQ. CDR3 residues: CASSLTDDSLSALHF. Variable domain in full (rest from reference TRBV5-1 and TRBJ1-6): KAGVTQTPRYLIKTRGQQVTLSCSPISGHRSVSWYQQTPGQGLQFLFEYFSETQRNKGNFPGRFSGRQFSNSRSEMNVSTLELGDSALYLCASSLTDDSLSALHFGNGTRLTVT.

The V call is TRBV21-1, the J call TRBJ2-7; TCRdb lists TRBD1, though no DNA is available to test this call. TRBV21-1 is a pseudogene. CDR3 length: 12 residues. The CDR3 loop is CASGDRGYEQYF.

The J gene is TRBJ1-1, the V gene TRBV7-9; without DNA, the TCRdb call of TRBD1 cannot be checked. The CDR3 runs to 17 residues. The V gene's germline CDR1 is SEHNR and CDR2 FQNEAQ (reference sequence). This CDR3 is CASRPRDRDPTNTEAFF.

The rearrangement joins TRBV7-9 to TRBJ2-3; without DNA, the TCRdb call of TRBD2 cannot be checked. The CDR3 covers 13 residues. Germline V CDR1 and CDR2: SEHNR, FQNEAQ (reference sequence). The CDR3 is CASRGGVPDTQYF.

The chain joins TRBV4-1 to TRBJ2-7; absent DNA, TCRdb's TRBD1 call cannot be checked. The CDR3 spans 14 residues. CDR1 and CDR2 from the germline V gene are MGHRA and YSYEKL. The CDR3 sequence: CASSQGGVSYEQYF.

This chain connects TRBV14 to TRBJ2-1; no DNA is available, so the TRBD2 call from TCRdb remains unchecked. Germline V gene data show CDR1 as SGHDN and CDR2 as FVKESK. The CDR3 sequence is 18 residues long. CDR3 residues: CASSQDRWEGNSYNEQFF.

The chain uses TRBV10-3 and TRBJ2-2; the TCRdb D gene call, TRBD1, has no DNA to confirm it. The CDR3 is 15 amino acids. Germline loops: CDR1 ENHRY, CDR2 SYGVKD. This chain's CDR3 is CAISDPGLNTGELFF.

The genes are TRBV2 and TRBJ2-7; TCRdb reports TRBD1, a call that lacks DNA to check it against. The germline CDR1 and CDR2 sequences are SNHLY and FYNNEI. CDR3 length: 14 residues. The CDR3 spells CASEGTGGTYEQYF.

The gene calls are TRBV20-1 and TRBJ2-7. Germline loops: CDR1 DFQATT, CDR2 SNEGSKA (reference sequence). The CDR3 covers 11 residues. The chain's CDR3 is CSATLDYEQYF.

This rearrangement joins TRBV7-8 to TRBJ2-5; there is no DNA to check the TCRdb D call of TRBD2. CDR1 is SGHVS and CDR2 is FQNEAQ in the germline V gene. The CDR3 has 17 amino acids. The CDR3 region is CASSPIVRGAWVETQYF.

The gene calls are TRBV7-8 and TRBJ2-1; as DNA is missing, the TRBD2 call by TCRdb cannot be tested. Germline V gene lookup returns CDR1 SGHVS and CDR2 FQNEAQ. This CDR3 is built from 18 residues. This CDR3 reads CASSHPQFGRTRGDEQFF.

The V gene is TRBV27, the J gene TRBJ2-7; lacking DNA, the TRBD1 call made by TCRdb goes unchecked. In germline, CDR1 is MNHEY, CDR2 SMNVEV (reference sequence). This CDR3 region has 13 residues. The CDR3: CASSSDRPGEQYF.

The V gene is TRBV10-3, the J gene TRBJ2-1; TCRdb names TRBD1, which stays unverified in the absence of DNA. The CDR3 runs 14 residues. Germline V gene lookup returns CDR1 ENHRY and CDR2 SYGVKD. The CDR3 reads CAISEGYGGNEQFF.

J is TRBJ1-4 and V is TRBV7-9; TCRdb indicates TRBD1, and absent DNA this call remains unverified. Looked up from germline, CDR1 is SEHNR and CDR2 is FQNEAQ (reference sequence). The CDR3 is 16 residues long. The CDR3 is CASSSGQGPTNEKLFF.

This sequence joins TRBV7-6 and TRBJ2-7; with no DNA, the TCRdb D assignment of TRBD1 cannot be verified. This CDR3 region has 14 residues. Germline-derived CDR1 and CDR2 are SGHVS and FNYEAQ. The CDR3: CASSPRDRGYGQYF.

V usage is TRBV4-1 and J usage is TRBJ2-7; without DNA, the TCRdb call of TRBD1 cannot be checked. CDR1 and CDR2 (germline): MGHRA, YSYEKL. The CDR3 runs 15 residues. The CDR3: CASSQVRTGTYEQYF.

The rearrangement links TRBV29-1 to TRBJ2-1; there is no DNA to check the TCRdb D call of TRBD1. The CDR3 has 14 amino acids. Germline CDR1 reads SQVTM; CDR2 reads ANQGSEA. The CDR3 loop reads CSVESGTGNNEQFF.

The V call is TRBV2, the J call TRBJ2-7; as DNA is missing, the TRBD1 call by TCRdb cannot be tested. Germline V gene data show CDR1 as SNHLY and CDR2 as FYNNEI. The CDR3 runs to 14 residues. The chain's CDR3 is CASLRGVYSYEQYF.

CDR3 region: CASSPGTNPGELFF. This chain uses TRBV6-2 or TRBV6-3 with TRBJ2-2; TCRdb gives TRBD1 as the D gene, but with no DNA this cannot be confirmed. CDR3 length: 14 amino acids. The germline V gene has CDR1 MNHEY and CDR2 SVGEGT.